A selection of T cell receptor beta chains follows, all from one sample in a study of blood T cell repertoires in COVID-19. TCRdb keeps only in-frame clones here, not all; method: immunoSEQ multiplex PCR. The sample shows roughly 290,000 clones, around four fifths of them seen only once. The sequenced sample was peripheral blood. These receptors were collected from a woman aged 50 to 65 with active or convalescent COVID-19. Both conserved end residues are part of each CDR3.

V: TRBV16
J: TRBJ2-7
CDR3: CASSQQTSRSYEQYF

V: TRBV5-1
J: TRBJ2-1
CDR3: CASSLVPGRGLNEQFF

V: TRBV30
J: TRBJ2-1
CDR3: CAWAEADNEQFF

V: TRBV12-3/TRBV12-4
J: TRBJ2-5
CDR3: CASSYRGGETQYF

V: TRBV14
J: TRBJ2-7
CDR3: CASSLAGHEQYF

V: TRBV30
J: TRBJ1-1
CDR3: CAWSVRRGRGNTEAFF

V: TRBV27
J: TRBJ2-1
CDR3: CASSLLAGVYNEQFF

V: TRBV3-1/TRBV3-2
J: TRBJ2-3
CDR3: CASSPRLGADTQYF

V: TRBV6-6
J: TRBJ2-1
CDR3: CASSYFPGAVDNEQFF

V: TRBV10-3
J: TRBJ1-4
CDR3: CAISEGGTGLEKLFF

V: TRBV6-2/TRBV6-3
J: TRBJ2-3
CDR3: CASSTTGGVQYF

V: TRBV7-8
J: TRBJ1-1
CDR3: CASSLAGVGNPTTEAFF

V: TRBV7-6
J: TRBJ2-7
CDR3: CASSRESSGSYEQYF

V: TRBV5-5
J: TRBJ2-7
CDR3: CASSLDPAYYEQYF

V: TRBV2
J: TRBJ1-4
CDR3: CASSPTRDEKLFF